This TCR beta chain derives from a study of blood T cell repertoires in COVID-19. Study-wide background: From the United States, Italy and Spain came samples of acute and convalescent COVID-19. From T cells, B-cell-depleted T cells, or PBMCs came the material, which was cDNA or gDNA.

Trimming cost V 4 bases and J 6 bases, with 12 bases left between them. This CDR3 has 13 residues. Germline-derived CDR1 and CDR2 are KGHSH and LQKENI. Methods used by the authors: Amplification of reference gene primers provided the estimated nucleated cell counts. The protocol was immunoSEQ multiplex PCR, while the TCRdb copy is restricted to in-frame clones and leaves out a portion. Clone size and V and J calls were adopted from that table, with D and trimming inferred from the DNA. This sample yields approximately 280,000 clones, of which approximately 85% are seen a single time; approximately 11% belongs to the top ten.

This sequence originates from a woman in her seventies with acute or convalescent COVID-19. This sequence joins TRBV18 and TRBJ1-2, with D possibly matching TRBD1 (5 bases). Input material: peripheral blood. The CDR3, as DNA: TGTGCCAGCTCACGCCGACAGACCCATGGCTACACCTTC. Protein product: CASSRRQTHGYTF.